This is a list of T cell receptor beta chains from one sample in a study of blood T cell repertoires in COVID-19. Clones were read by immunoSEQ multiplex PCR, and TCRdb kept only the in-frame ones, dropping some. The table has 380,000 or so clones, approximately 87% seen once; the top ten hold more than 0.85%. The sequenced material came from PBMCs or T cells enriched from blood (not recorded which). The source of these receptors is a woman aged 30 to 39 with acute COVID-19. CDR3s include the opening cysteine and the closing phenylalanine or tryptophan. The order of the fields is V gene, clone size, J gene, CDR3 protein. Rows may omit the clone size; those that give it use once, few, many or a size class.

v_gene: TRBV5-1; abundance: NA; j_gene: TRBJ2-7; CDR3aa: CASSSGTGSYEQYF
v_gene: TRBV5-1; abundance: NA; j_gene: TRBJ2-5; CDR3aa: CASSLASGFPQETQYF
v_gene: TRBV5-1; abundance: NA; j_gene: TRBJ1-3; CDR3aa: CASSLVVSGAGNTIYF
v_gene: TRBV20-1; abundance: NA; j_gene: TRBJ2-7; CDR3aa: CSARSTSLEYF
v_gene: TRBV19; abundance: NA; j_gene: TRBJ2-7; CDR3aa: CASSPTSGDYEQYF
v_gene: TRBV5-1; abundance: NA; j_gene: TRBJ2-2; CDR3aa: CASSQQPGGANTGELFF
v_gene: TRBV5-5; abundance: once; j_gene: TRBJ2-7; CDR3aa: CASTKTGSYEQYF
v_gene: TRBV7-9; abundance: NA; j_gene: TRBJ2-4; CDR3aa: CASSLAIGLAKNIQYF
v_gene: TRBV2; abundance: NA; j_gene: TRBJ2-7; CDR3aa: CASGEYFEQYF
v_gene: TRBV24-1; abundance: NA; j_gene: TRBJ1-2; CDR3aa: CATSDPRVGGSYGYTF
v_gene: TRBV6-2/TRBV6-3; abundance: NA; j_gene: TRBJ1-5; CDR3aa: CASSSLGNSNQPQHF
v_gene: TRBV15; abundance: NA; j_gene: TRBJ2-3; CDR3aa: CATSRGGSADTQYF
v_gene: TRBV5-5; abundance: NA; j_gene: TRBJ1-4; CDR3aa: CATSSHDRGVEKLFF
v_gene: TRBV5-5; abundance: NA; j_gene: TRBJ1-2; CDR3aa: CASSLGIWAAGGYTF
v_gene: TRBV30; abundance: NA; j_gene: TRBJ2-2; CDR3aa: CAWGRTGELFF
v_gene: TRBV11-2; abundance: NA; j_gene: TRBJ1-1; CDR3aa: CASTDSGEAFF
v_gene: TRBV9; abundance: once; j_gene: TRBJ2-1; CDR3aa: CASSFRQGNEQFF
v_gene: TRBV5-1; abundance: NA; j_gene: TRBJ1-1; CDR3aa: CASSFSARNTEAFF
v_gene: TRBV19; abundance: NA; j_gene: TRBJ2-7; CDR3aa: CASSDRWNEQYF
v_gene: TRBV6-5; abundance: NA; j_gene: TRBJ1-6; CDR3aa: CASSFSGTGDSPLHF
v_gene: TRBV29-1; abundance: NA; j_gene: TRBJ2-7; CDR3aa: CSVENTGGSYEQYF
v_gene: TRBV19; abundance: NA; j_gene: TRBJ2-2; CDR3aa: CASSIVRANTGELFF
v_gene: TRBV6-2/TRBV6-3; abundance: few; j_gene: TRBJ1-1; CDR3aa: CASRSGFTEAFF
v_gene: TRBV28; abundance: NA; j_gene: TRBJ1-2; CDR3aa: CAIDSTGAIYGYTF
v_gene: TRBV13; abundance: NA; j_gene: TRBJ2-2; CDR3aa: CASSLSGTSRGGELFF
v_gene: TRBV24-1; abundance: NA; j_gene: TRBJ2-1; CDR3aa: CATSEGSGGRRLGYNEQFF
v_gene: TRBV12-3/TRBV12-4; abundance: NA; j_gene: TRBJ1-3; CDR3aa: CASRAAGNTIYF
v_gene: TRBV27; abundance: few; j_gene: TRBJ2-2; CDR3aa: CASSIRQGYTGELFF
v_gene: TRBV29-1; abundance: NA; j_gene: TRBJ2-3; CDR3aa: CSAGGPHPVDTQYF
v_gene: TRBV11-2; abundance: NA; j_gene: TRBJ2-2; CDR3aa: CASSPRTSRKNTGELFF
v_gene: TRBV9; abundance: NA; j_gene: TRBJ2-1; CDR3aa: CASSALALSEQFF
v_gene: TRBV27; abundance: NA; j_gene: TRBJ1-1; CDR3aa: CASSLSPDTEAFF
v_gene: TRBV5-1; abundance: NA; j_gene: TRBJ2-7; CDR3aa: CASSLAPGQGVDEQYF
v_gene: TRBV24-1; abundance: NA; j_gene: TRBJ2-2; CDR3aa: CATSDTTRNTGELFF
v_gene: TRBV5-1; abundance: NA; j_gene: TRBJ1-3; CDR3aa: CASSLQSGAGNTIYF
v_gene: TRBV4-1; abundance: NA; j_gene: TRBJ2-7; CDR3aa: CASSLRVSYEQYF
v_gene: TRBV5-1; abundance: NA; j_gene: TRBJ2-7; CDR3aa: CASSWSSYEQYF
v_gene: TRBV6-5; abundance: NA; j_gene: TRBJ2-7; CDR3aa: CASSTGTYEQYF
v_gene: TRBV6-2/TRBV6-3; abundance: NA; j_gene: TRBJ1-5; CDR3aa: CASSYSFGVNQPQHF
v_gene: TRBV5-1; abundance: NA; j_gene: TRBJ2-7; CDR3aa: CASSLGQGSYEQYF
v_gene: TRBV29-1; abundance: once; j_gene: TRBJ1-2; CDR3aa: CSVVGGGLGYTF
v_gene: TRBV7-2; abundance: NA; j_gene: TRBJ1-3; CDR3aa: CASSLGRNTIYF
v_gene: TRBV27; abundance: NA; j_gene: TRBJ2-7; CDR3aa: CASSLRESSYEQYF
v_gene: TRBV13; abundance: NA; j_gene: TRBJ2-1; CDR3aa: CASSSILAGGYNEQFF
v_gene: TRBV5-1; abundance: NA; j_gene: TRBJ2-5; CDR3aa: CASSRTAYQETQYF
v_gene: TRBV24-1; abundance: NA; j_gene: TRBJ1-1; CDR3aa: CATIGVTRSEAFF